The clone carrying this T cell receptor beta chain was seen only a few times. The antigen remains undetermined. CDR1 and CDR2 from the germline V gene are DFQATT and SNEGSKA (reference sequence). CDR3 length: 15 amino acids. Trimming pared 3 bases from V and 1 base from J, leaving 13 bases between. The sample originates from a study of T cells after yellow fever vaccination. Study-wide results and caveats: Overlap between CD4 and CD8 compartments was detected for a small share of clonotypes.

TCRdb independently ran MiXCR on the 5' RACE reads; one entry per CDR3 protein. The profile shows about 510,000 distinct CDR3 sequences, 20% to 25% of them singletons. The J gene is TRBJ2-1, the V gene TRBV20-1; maybe TRBD1 (5 bases). The TCR sequence derives from a man younger than 35 who received the YFV17D yellow fever vaccine. Sequences were derived from PBMCs, sampled approximately 22 days after the first yellow fever vaccination. The CDR3 coding sequence is TGCAGTGCTAGGTCCGCCAGGGTATCCTACAATGAGCAGTTCTTC. This sequence encodes CSARSARVSYNEQFF.